These 23 T cell receptor beta chains share one sample of origin, sequenced in a study of human T cells and chemical hapten exposure. Noted time point: patch test 2, 6 weeks after DPC sensitization. Treatment: therapeutic diphenylcyclopropenone sensitization with weekly scalp DPC. TCRdb itself ran the RACE reads through MiXCR, one entry per CDR3 protein. Altogether approximately 350,000 distinct CDR3 sequences are present, about 6% being singletons, with the ten largest covering 4.5% to 6%. The sequenced sample was whole blood, obtained in connection with sensitization to the hapten diphenylcyclopropenone (DPC). Every receptor here comes from a woman in her late teens or twenties with alopecia areata. Some clones in this sample may be carry-over from other donors' samples.

This clonotype was observed a few times. The gene calls are TRBV5-1 and TRBJ2-3; D is uncertain. V was shortened by 3 bases and J by 2 bases, with 10 bases between the two germline ends. From germline, CDR1 is SGHRS and CDR2 YFSETQ. The CDR3 contains 14 residues. CDR3 DNA sequence: TGCGCCAGCAGCTCCGACCCCCCCACAGATACGCAGTATTTT. It specifies CASSSDPPTDTQYF.

This clonotype was recorded at least ten times. This chain links TRBV27 with TRBJ1-1; D is possibly TRBD1 (5 bases). Germline V gene data show CDR1 as MNHEY and CDR2 as SMNVEV (reference sequence). V dropped 6 bases and J dropped 1 base, with 12 bases sitting between them. There are 14 residues in the CDR3. The CDR3, as DNA: TGTGCCAGCAGACGACAGTACGCGAACACTGAAGCTTTCTTT. Protein: CASRRQYANTEAFF.

This sequence joins TRBV5-5 and TRBJ1-5; D not certain. V was clipped by 2 bases and J by 1 base, with 13 bases between them. Germline V gene lookup returns CDR1 SGHKS and CDR2 YYEKEE (reference sequence). This CDR3 is 16 amino acids long. CDR3 loop: CASSFTPGVSNQPQHF. For the CDR3, the DNA is TGTGCCAGCAGCTTTACTCCCGGGGTGAGCAATCAGCCCCAGCATTTT.

This clonotype was observed a few times. The chain joins TRBV28 to TRBJ1-5; possibly TRBD1 for D (5 bases). Trimming left V 5 bases short and J 1 base short, with 18 bases between. The CDR3 length is 17 residues. CDR1 and CDR2 (germline): MDHEN, SYDVKM. CDR3: CASSLRVTLPSNQPQHF. The CDR3 DNA sequence: TGTGCCAGCAGTCTCAGGGTTACTCTTCCGAGCAATCAGCCCCAGCATTTT.

This CDR3 reads CASWGNGYTF. The CDR3 nucleotides read TGTGCCAGCTGGGGGAACGGCTACACCTTC. The V and J genes are TRBV25-1 and TRBJ1-2; a possible D gene is TRBD1 (5 bases). Germline V CDR1 and CDR2: MGHDK, SYGVNS. Deletions cut 8 bases from V and 8 bases from J, with 9 bases between. There are 10 residues in the CDR3.

This clonotype was seen at least ten times. V is TRBV19 and J is TRBJ1-5, with D perhaps matching TRBD1 (6 bases). V was trimmed by 3 bases and J by 7 bases, leaving 25 bases between them. The CDR3 sequence is 18 residues long. Germline loops: CDR1 LNHDA, CDR2 SQIVND (reference sequence). CDR3 nucleotide sequence: TGTGCCAGTAGTATTGGGGTGGTGGACAGCCTAATGGGACAGCCCCAGCATTTT. It translates to CASSIGVVDSLMGQPQHF.

This clonotype was recorded at least ten times. V and J are TRBV2 and TRBJ1-2; D is uncertain. This CDR3 comprises 13 residues. Trimming pared 4 bases from V and 3 bases from J, leaving 9 bases between. Germline lookup yields CDR1 SNHLY and CDR2 FYNNEI. CDR3 residues: CASSADGHYGYTF. CDR3 bases: TGTGCCAGCAGTGCGGACGGACACTATGGCTACACCTTC.

This clonotype was detected many times. This chain links TRBV9 with TRBJ1-6; 7 bases fit TRBD1. The junction had 2 bases not matched to a gene; V was cut back by 2 bases and J by 9 bases. From germline, CDR1 is SGDLS and CDR2 YYNGEE. There are 13 residues in the CDR3. The CDR3 region has the DNA TGTGCCAGCAGCGTCTGGGACAGTTCACCCCTCCACTTT. It is translated as CASSVWDSSPLHF.

This clonotype was detected ten times or more. The rearrangement uses TRBV2 and TRBJ1-1; 7 positions agree with TRBD1. The germline V gene encodes CDR1 SNHLY and CDR2 FYNNEI. CDR3 length equals 13 residues. V was clipped by 8 bases and J by 3 bases; unmatched bases: 6. CDR3 bases: TGTGCCAGCTGCCAGGGGGAATACACTGAAGCTTTCTTT. Its protein is CASCQGEYTEAFF.

The J gene is TRBJ2-5, the V gene TRBV7-2, with TRBD2 matching 10 bases. Unmatched junction bases numbered 8, after V lost 1 base and J lost 6 bases. This CDR3 is 16 amino acids long. The germline V gene encodes CDR1 SGHTA and CDR2 FQGNSA. CDR3 nucleotides: TGTGCCAGCAGCTTAGTCGCACTAGCGGGGACGAAGACCCAGTACTTC. It specifies CASSLVALAGTKTQYF.

This clonotype was recorded at least ten times. The chain employs TRBV5-4 and TRBJ1-2; TRBD1 aligns across 11 bases. With 4 bases clipped from V and 5 bases from J, the junction kept 7 bases outside the gene matches. Germline CDR1 and CDR2: SGHNT and YYREEE (reference sequence). The CDR3 has 15 amino acids. CDR3 sequence: CASSQRGQGAYGYTF. The CDR3 DNA sequence: TGTGCCAGCAGCCAAAGAGGACAGGGGGCATATGGCTACACCTTC.

This clonotype appeared many times. The chain has TRBV25-1 and TRBJ1-2, with no clear D. This CDR3 has 15 residues. The germline gives CDR1 MGHDK, CDR2 SYGVNS. Trimming left V 3 bases short and J 5 bases short, with 16 bases between. In nucleotides, the CDR3 is TGTGCCAGCAGTGACGCTCCGGGGTCACTATATGGCTACACCTTC. The encoded protein is CASSDAPGSLYGYTF.

The CDR3 here is CASPSSSSTDTQYF. The CDR3 region has the DNA TGTGCCAGCCCCTCGAGCTCTAGCACAGATACGCAGTATTTT. The chain recombines TRBV2 with TRBJ2-3; D is unresolved. Germline CDR1 and CDR2: SNHLY and FYNNEI. V was shortened by 8 bases and J by 0 bases, with 12 bases between the two germline ends. This CDR3 has 14 amino acids. Full variable domain (missing parts from reference TRBV2 and TRBJ2-3): EPEVTQTPSHQVTQMGQEVILRCVPISNHLYFYWYRQILGQKVEFLVSFYNNEISEKSEIFDDQFSVERPDGSNFTLKIRSTKLEDSAMYFCASPSSSSTDTQYFGPGTRLTVL.

The chain joins TRBV9 to TRBJ2-7, with D possibly matching TRBD1 (6 bases). The CDR3 extends over 14 amino acids. V was trimmed by 1 base and J by 6 bases, leaving 14 bases between them. Per germline, CDR1 SGDLS and CDR2 YYNGEE. The CDR3 loop is CASSVRDTVGEQYF. Here the CDR3 DNA reads TGTGCCAGCAGCGTACGGGACACTGTGGGCGAGCAGTACTTC.

The chain uses TRBV4-3 and TRBJ2-2; possible D gene TRBD2, 6 bases. Germline CDR1 LGHNA, CDR2 YSLEER. V was clipped by 2 bases and J by 1 base, with 11 bases between them. The CDR3 runs to 16 residues. Written as DNA, the CDR3 is TGCGCCAGCAGCCAAACGGGACTCAAGAACACCGGGGAGCTGTTTTTT. This translates into CASSQTGLKNTGELFF.

The rearrangement uses TRBV2 and TRBJ2-1; no firm D call. The CDR3 is made up of 14 amino acids. Trimming cost V 1 base and J 4 bases, with 8 bases left between them. Germline V gives CDR1 SNHLY, CDR2 FYNNEI. The CDR3 sequence is CASSEEKLYNEQFF. CDR3 nucleotides: TGTGCCAGCAGTGAAGAAAAGCTTTACAATGAGCAGTTCTTC. The entire variable domain, with the rest obtained from reference TRBV2 and TRBJ2-1, is as follows: EPEVTQTPSHQVTQMGQEVILRCVPISNHLYFYWYRQILGQKVEFLVSFYNNEISEKSEIFDDQFSVERPDGSNFTLKIRSTKLEDSAMYFCASSEEKLYNEQFFGPGTRLTVL.

The chain recombines TRBV20-1 with TRBJ1-1; D unresolved. Trimming stripped 7 bases from V and 0 bases from J, with 6 bases between. The CDR3 is 11 residues long. In germline, CDR1 is DFQATT, CDR2 SNEGSKA (reference sequence). The DNA for the CDR3 is TGCAGTGGTTGGTTGAACACTGAAGCTTTCTTT. As protein: CSGWLNTEAFF.

This clonotype was recorded a few times. This CDR3 is CASSANGGANQPQHF. DNA of the CDR3: TGTGCCAGCAGCGCCAACGGCGGGGCCAATCAGCCCCAGCATTTT. The gene calls are TRBV5-6 and TRBJ1-5; D perhaps matches TRBD1 (5 bases). Looked up from germline, CDR1 is SGHDT and CDR2 is YYEEEE. Trimming cost V 4 bases and J 3 bases, with 14 bases left between them. This CDR3 has 15 residues.

To note about this clonotype: The junction does not match germline at one end; this may be a read error. The CDR3 loop is CASRGTNYKEQFF. In DNA, the CDR3 is TGTGCCAGCAGAGGGACGAACTACAAAGAGCAGTTCTTC. This chain joins TRBV6-2 or TRBV6-3 and TRBJ2-1; D is perhaps TRBD1 or TRBD2 (5 bases each). The CDR3 is made up of 13 amino acids. CDR1 and CDR2 from the germline V gene are MNHEY and SVGEGT.

The rearrangement uses TRBV6-6 and TRBJ2-1; D is unresolved. The germline V gene has CDR1 MNHNY and CDR2 SVGAGI (reference sequence). The length of the CDR3 is 13 residues. Trimming removed 2 bases from V and 9 bases from J, with 11 bases in between. The CDR3 coding sequence is TGTGCCAGCAGTTACGGCTTATCTGCTGAGCAGTTCTTC. It specifies CASSYGLSAEQFF.

This clonotype appeared a few times. Here the CDR3 reads CASSFSLSGGGVYTQYF. The CDR3 DNA reads as TGTGCCAGCAGTTTCTCCCTAAGCGGGGGAGGCGTATATACGCAGTATTTT. V gene TRBV28 combines with J gene TRBJ2-3, with 8 bases fitting TRBD2. CDR1 MDHEN and CDR2 SYDVKM come from the germline V gene. CDR3 length equals 17 residues. V was clipped by 3 bases and J by 7 bases; unmatched bases: 15.

The rearrangement joins TRBV28 to TRBJ2-1; 7 nucleotides match TRBD1. V was pared by 3 bases and J by 5 bases, with 4 bases of the junction left unmatched. The CDR3 sequence is 14 residues long. Looked up from germline, CDR1 is MDHEN and CDR2 is SYDVKM. CDR3 DNA: TGTGCCAGCAGTTTGACAGGGATGGACAATGAGCAGTTCTTC. Translating gives CASSLTGMDNEQFF.

The chain is built from TRBV7-2 and TRBJ2-3; the D is unclear. Germline values: CDR1 SGHTA, CDR2 FQGNSA. V gave up 2 bases and J gave up 4 bases, with 4 bases separating them. The CDR3 contains 12 residues. As DNA, the CDR3 is TGTGCCAGCAGCTTAACACCAGATACGCAGTATTTT. The encoded protein is CASSLTPDTQYF. The whole variable domain, filled in from reference TRBV7-2 and TRBJ2-3, reads GAGVSQSPSNKVTEKGKDVELRCDPISGHTALYWYRQSLGQGLEFLIYFQGNSAPDKSGLPSDRFSAERTGGSVSTLTIQRTQQEDSAVYLCASSLTPDTQYFGPGTRLTVL.